Sequencing of this TCR beta chain was carried out in a study of cytomegalovirus exposure and HLA in healthy donors. The CDR3 is 17 residues long. V lost 7 bases and J lost 1; bases outside the gene matches: 8. Per the germline V gene, CDR1 is SNHLY and CDR2 is FYNNEI. The PCR contained 60 Vbeta and 13 Jbeta primers. The method was immunoSEQ multiplex PCR; TCRdb's version includes in-frame clones alone and lacks a portion of them. The sample consists of some 44,000 clones, about nine tenths of them appearing once. Study-level points and caveats: Reports state that TCR beta sequences accurately predicted most subjects' HLA-A and HLA-B alleles. Highly shared sequence variants in one cluster were likely a sequencing artifact.

Notes on this clone: Its specificity is not known.

This receptor was identified in a woman in her thirties or forties in good health and CMV-seropositive. The V and J genes are TRBV2 and TRBJ2-6, with TRBD1 matching 9 bases. Sample: PBMCs. The CDR3 protein is CASTVGTGTSGANVLTF. In DNA form, the CDR3 reads TGTGCCAGCACCGTAGGGACAGGGACATCTGGGGCCAACGTCCTGACTTTC. Drawing the rest from reference TRBV2 and TRBJ2-6, the complete variable domain is EPEVTQTPSHQVTQMGQEVILRCVPISNHLYFYWYRQILGQKVEFLVSFYNNEISEKSEIFDDQFSVERPDGSNFTLKIRSTKLEDSAMYFCASTVGTGTSGANVLTFGAGSRLTVL.